This T cell receptor (beta chain) came from a study of type 1 regulatory T cells. Turning to the study itself: An in vitro protocol generated T-allo10, a Tr1-enriched, alloantigen-specific CD4 T cell product.

TCRdb processed the reads anew with MiXCR; each CDR3 protein has one entry. The sample carries over 90,000 distinct CDR3 sequences, 30% to 35% recorded once. The sequencing sample was made of CD4+ T cells, either the whole sample or a sorted fraction (not recorded which). The clonotype was recovered from a human donor in good health.

This CDR3 reads CASSPLFGAWTGELFF. The DNA of the CDR3 is TGTGCCAGCTCACCACTTTTCGGGGCTTGGACCGGGGAGCTGTTTTTT. This rearrangement joins TRBV18 to TRBJ2-2, with D tentatively TRBD1 or TRBD2 (5 bases each). CDR1 is KGHSH, CDR2 LQKENI, per germline. The V gene lost 1 base and the J gene lost 5 bases, with 14 bases spanning the gap. The CDR3 is 16 amino acids.